One sample yielded the 32 T cell receptor beta chains listed below, sequenced in a study of human T cells and chemical hapten exposure. Via MiXCR, TCRdb re-called the RACE reads, giving one row per CDR3 protein. The data show approximately 400,000 distinct CDR3 sequences, approximately 5% seen once. Time point meaning: patch test 1, 2 weeks after DPC sensitization. As for treatment: therapeutic diphenylcyclopropenone sensitization with weekly scalp DPC. Source: whole blood, taken in connection with sensitization to the hapten diphenylcyclopropenone (DPC). These receptors originate from a woman aged 50 to 65 with alopecia areata. Some clones in this sample may be carry-over from other donors' samples.

The chain employs TRBV6-1 and TRBJ2-1; D uncertain. Germline lookup yields CDR1 MNHNS and CDR2 SASEGT. The CDR3 extends over 12 amino acids. V lost 7 bases, J lost 8 bases, and 12 bases lay in between. The CDR3 sequence is CASTLDFHEQFF. CDR3 in DNA: TGTGCCAGCACCCTAGATTTTCATGAGCAGTTCTTC.

This clonotype occurred many times. The rearrangement uses TRBV5-6 and TRBJ2-4; the D gene could be TRBD1 or TRBD2 (5 bases each). There are 17 residues in the CDR3. The germline V gene has CDR1 SGHDT and CDR2 YYEEEE. Trimming cost V 0 bases and J 2 bases, with 15 bases left between them. The CDR3 DNA reads TGTGCCAGCAGCTTGGGGCACCAGGGAGATTCCAAAAACATTCAGTACTTC. Translating it yields CASSLGHQGDSKNIQYF.

This clonotype occurred a few times. The chain joins TRBV5-1 to TRBJ2-2; D might be TRBD1 or TRBD2, each matching 6 bases. The germline gives CDR1 SGHRS, CDR2 YFSETQ. The ends were cut back, 3 bases at V and 2 bases at J, with 11 bases in the middle. This CDR3 is built from 15 residues. CDR3 nucleotide sequence: TGCGCCAGCAGCTGGGGGGCGAGTAACACCGGGGAGCTGTTTTTT. This codes for CASSWGASNTGELFF.

This clonotype appeared many times. V is TRBV27 and J is TRBJ2-3; D not resolved. This CDR3 region has 11 residues. CDR1 and CDR2 from the germline V gene are MNHEY and SMNVEV (reference sequence). Trimming left V 8 bases short and J 4 bases short, with 7 bases between. CDR3 amino acids: CASGSSDTQYF. CDR3 nucleotides: TGTGCCAGCGGCTCATCAGATACGCAGTATTTT.

This clonotype was picked up many times. This sequence joins TRBV5-8 and TRBJ1-2; possibly TRBD1 for D (5 bases). The CDR3 contains 15 residues. The V end lost 4 bases, the J end lost 2 bases, and 15 bases lay between the germline ends. CDR1 is SGHTS, CDR2 YDEGEE, per germline. The DNA of the CDR3 is TGTGCCAGCAGCCGAGAGGGGTTCAAAAACTATGGCTACACCTTC. It yields the protein CASSREGFKNYGYTF.

The gene calls are TRBV5-4 and TRBJ2-3; 10 positions match TRBD2. The V and J ends lost 0 bases and 5 bases, in that order; junction bases with no gene match: 6. The CDR3 contains 16 residues. Germline CDR1 SGHNT, CDR2 YYREEE (reference sequence). DNA of the CDR3: TGTGCCAGCAGCTTGGACTCGCTAGCGGGAGTAGATACGCAGTATTTT. Its translation: CASSLDSLAGVDTQYF.

The chain recombines TRBV19 with TRBJ2-5, with 7 positions matching TRBD2. The V segment lost 5 bases and the J segment 3 bases; nucleotides outside the gene matches: 12. This CDR3 is 16 amino acids long. From germline, CDR1 is LNHDA and CDR2 SQIVND (reference sequence). CDR3 amino acids: CASSLWGGVEKETQYF. In DNA, the CDR3 is TGTGCCAGTAGTCTTTGGGGAGGGGTGGAAAAAGAGACCCAGTACTTC.

Ten or more counts support this clonotype. The J gene is TRBJ2-3, the V gene TRBV28, with D possibly TRBD2 on 6 matching bases. Trimming took off 6 bases at V and 7 bases at J, with 23 bases between the two ends. Germline V lookup: CDR1 MDHEN, CDR2 SYDVKM. This CDR3 has 16 residues. Written as DNA, the CDR3 is TGTGCCAGCAGCCGCTCCGGGACTGACTCTAAATATACGCAGTATTTT. Protein sequence: CASSRSGTDSKYTQYF.

This chain joins TRBV12-3 or TRBV12-4 and TRBJ2-3; 8 bases match TRBD2. This CDR3 is 14 amino acids long. Unmatched junction bases numbered 5, after V lost 8 bases and J lost 1 base. DNA of the CDR3: TGTGCCAGCGCACGGGGGGGTGGCACAGATACGCAGTATTTT. Its translation: CASARGGGTDTQYF.

The sample holds many counts of this clonotype. The chain has TRBV28 and TRBJ2-1; TRBD2 aligns across 9 bases. The V segment lost 7 bases and the J segment 10 bases; nucleotides outside the gene matches: 2. The CDR3 is 11 amino acids. Germline CDR1 MDHEN, CDR2 SYDVKM. CDR3 sequence: CASTLAGEQFF. The CDR3 DNA follows: TGTGCCAGCACCCTAGCGGGAGAGCAGTTCTTC.

This clonotype has at least ten counts. The chain employs TRBV18 and TRBJ2-3, with 9 bases lining up with TRBD2. V lost 5 bases and J lost 0; bases outside the gene matches: 6. The CDR3 is made up of 16 amino acids. Germline assignment: CDR1 KGHSH and CDR2 LQKENI. For the CDR3, the DNA is TGTGCCAGCTCATCATCTAGCGGGGCCAGCACAGATACGCAGTATTTT. Translated, it gives CASSSSSGASTDTQYF.

This clonotype appeared many times. The J gene is TRBJ2-1, the V gene TRBV19; D might be TRBD2 (5 bases). This CDR3 contains 15 residues. Germline loops: CDR1 LNHDA, CDR2 SQIVND (reference sequence). Trimming stripped 5 bases from V and 2 bases from J, with 13 bases between. The chain's CDR3 is CASSYQAAAYNEQFF. The CDR3 DNA reads TGTGCCAGTAGTTACCAAGCAGCGGCCTACAATGAGCAGTTCTTC.

V is TRBV6-6 and J is TRBJ2-7; D ambiguous. Germline V gene data show CDR1 as MNHNY and CDR2 as SVGAGI (reference sequence). The CDR3 loop spans 12 amino acids. The V end was cut by 11 bases, the J end by 5 bases, with 16 bases between. The CDR3 coding sequence is TGTGCCGCGGCCCGGGTTCGCGACGAGCAGTACTTC. Its protein is CAAARVRDEQYF.

This clonotype was seen ten or more times. CDR3 sequence: CSVKAGTAYNQPQHF. In nucleotides, the CDR3 is TGCAGCGTTAAGGCTGGGACAGCTTACAATCAGCCCCAGCATTTT. This rearrangement joins TRBV29-1 to TRBJ1-5, with TRBD1 identical over 7 bases. The V gene end was trimmed by 5 bases and the J gene end by 3 bases; junction bases not matched to a gene: 10. Germline values: CDR1 SQVTM, CDR2 ANQGSEA. The CDR3 covers 15 residues.

V usage is TRBV20-1 and J usage is TRBJ2-7; D not certain. From germline, CDR1 is DFQATT and CDR2 SNEGSKA (reference sequence). The CDR3 loop spans 13 amino acids. The ends were cut back, 4 bases at V and 1 base at J, with 11 bases in the middle. CDR3 sequence reads: CSAMGSHSYEQYF. The CDR3 bases are TGCAGTGCTATGGGCAGCCATTCCTACGAGCAGTACTTC.

This clonotype has just a few counts. The V and J genes are TRBV20-1 and TRBJ1-2; TRBD1 matches at 9 bases. Germline lookup yields CDR1 DFQATT and CDR2 SNEGSKA (reference sequence). This CDR3 spans 16 amino acids. The ends lost 5 bases at V and 0 bases at J; junction bases unmatched: 10. The CDR3, as DNA: TGCAGTGCTCGGCCGGACAGGGGTCTCTCTAACTATGGCTACACCTTC. This translates into CSARPDRGLSNYGYTF.

This clonotype showed up just a few times. The chain combines TRBV18 with TRBJ2-5; weak D call: TRBD2 (5 bases). Germline CDR1 KGHSH, CDR2 LQKENI. This CDR3 spans 15 amino acids. V was shortened by 0 bases and J by 4 bases, with 12 bases between the two germline ends. In DNA, the CDR3 is TGTGCCAGCTCACCACCCACTAGTATAGGAGAGACCCAGTACTTC. Protein sequence: CASSPPTSIGETQYF.

This clonotype has at least ten counts. The rearrangement uses TRBV27 and TRBJ1-1; 8 positions match TRBD1. The junction had 15 bases not matched to a gene; V was cut back by 8 bases and J by 4 bases. The CDR3 length is 16 residues. The V gene's germline CDR1 is MNHEY and CDR2 SMNVEV (reference sequence). This CDR3 is CASFGTGKVVFTEAFF. CDR3 nucleotides: TGTGCCAGCTTCGGGACAGGAAAGGTGGTCTTCACTGAAGCTTTCTTT.

This clonotype was observed a few times. The V and J genes are TRBV12-3 or TRBV12-4 and TRBJ2-1; the D call may be TRBD1 or TRBD2 (6 bases each). The CDR3 totals 15 residues. The ends were cut back, 5 bases at V and 4 bases at J, with 15 bases in the middle. CDR3 sequence (DNA): TGTGCCAGCAGTGGGGGCACAGGACTATACAATGAGCAGTTCTTC. The encoded protein is CASSGGTGLYNEQFF.

The table lists this clonotype with many counts. The chain recombines TRBV28 with TRBJ1-1, with D possibly matching TRBD1 (5 bases). V shed 1 base and J shed 8 bases, with 11 bases lying between them. The CDR3 is made up of 13 amino acids. The germline gives CDR1 MDHEN, CDR2 SYDVKM. The CDR3: CASSLLGTAEAFF. The CDR3 nucleotides are TGTGCCAGCAGTTTATTGGGGACGGCCGAAGCTTTCTTT.

This clonotype was counted many times. The gene calls are TRBV2 and TRBJ1-6; 9 bases align to TRBD1. This CDR3 spans 14 amino acids. CDR1 is SNHLY and CDR2 is FYNNEI in the germline V gene. After removal of 8 bases from V and 8 bases from J, the junction contained 7 bases not matched to a gene. CDR3 in DNA: TGTGCCAGCCCACAGGGGGCCGCGCATTCACCCCTCCACTTT. Amino acid sequence: CASPQGAAHSPLHF.

This clonotype was counted at least ten times. This chain links TRBV28 with TRBJ2-7, with unresolved D. Germline CDR1 and CDR2: MDHEN and SYDVKM. Trimming pared 5 bases from V and 2 bases from J, leaving 13 bases between. The CDR3 consists of 14 residues. CDR3 protein: CASSPPYHPYEQYF. CDR3 nucleotides: TGTGCCAGCAGTCCCCCGTATCACCCCTACGAGCAGTACTTC.

In its sample, this clonotype was seen a few times. This sequence joins TRBV12-3 or TRBV12-4 and TRBJ2-7; no clear D. The CDR3 is 15 residues long. The V end lost 6 bases, the J end lost 6 bases, and 21 bases lay between the germline ends. The CDR3 spells CASRYSGTTRSEQYF. The CDR3 bases are TGTGCCAGCAGGTATTCAGGAACGACCCGGAGCGAGCAGTACTTC.

This clonotype was counted many times. The chain has TRBV29-1 and TRBJ2-1, with 13 bases aligning to TRBD2. Germline V lookup: CDR1 SQVTM, CDR2 ANQGSEA. V lost 1 base to trimming and J lost 8 bases; unmatched junction nucleotides: 14. The CDR3 has 18 residues. CDR3 coding DNA: TGCAGCGTTGAAGGACCTGGACTAGCGGGGGTACGAGACCATGAGCAGTTCTTC. It codes for CSVEGPGLAGVRDHEQFF.

This clonotype was seen at least ten times. V usage is TRBV11-2 and J usage is TRBJ1-3; D is unclear. V dropped 3 bases and J dropped 0 bases, with 9 bases sitting between them. Germline loops: CDR1 SGHAT, CDR2 FQNNGV. This CDR3 is 15 amino acids long. CDR3 nucleotides: TGTGCCAGCAGCTTCTTCCAGAGCTCTGGAAACACCATATATTTT. This sequence encodes CASSFFQSSGNTIYF.

The chain is built from TRBV2 and TRBJ2-1, with D possibly TRBD1 on 5 matching bases. The germline V gene has CDR1 SNHLY and CDR2 FYNNEI. This CDR3 has 13 residues. V lost 9 bases and J 13 bases, leaving 22 bases between the germline ends. The CDR3 DNA follows: TGTGCCAGTTATCACGTCAGGGTGGCGAGTCAGTTCTTC. This encodes CASYHVRVASQFF.

This clonotype was seen ten or more times. As DNA, the CDR3 is TGTGCCAGCAGTTTTCCGGGCCTTAGCAATCAGCCCCAGCATTTT. Its protein product is CASSFPGLSNQPQHF. The rearrangement uses TRBV6-1 and TRBJ1-5, with D hard to call. The CDR3 contains 15 residues. Trimming removed 5 bases at V and 0 bases at J, with 11 bases between. The germline gives CDR1 MNHNS, CDR2 SASEGT.

The V and J genes are TRBV12-3 or TRBV12-4 and TRBJ2-7, with TRBD2 matching 13 bases. The CDR3 length is 16 residues. V shed 5 bases, J shed 7 bases, and the junction held 11 bases outside the gene matches. CDR3 loop: CASSPRGLAGVYEQYF. DNA for the CDR3: TGTGCCAGCAGTCCCCGAGGACTAGCGGGAGTATATGAGCAGTACTTC.

The chain combines TRBV6-2 or TRBV6-3 with TRBJ2-1; D might be TRBD2 (6 bases). The CDR3 has 16 residues. V lost 8 bases to trimming and J lost 0 bases, with 17 bases between them. Germline CDR1 MNHEY, CDR2 SVGEGT. The CDR3 loop is CASRYSPGGSYNEQFF. CDR3 nucleotide sequence: TGTGCCAGCCGATATTCCCCCGGGGGCTCCTACAATGAGCAGTTCTTC.

Many counts were recorded for this clonotype. The chain uses TRBV24-1 and TRBJ2-7, with 8 bases aligning to TRBD1. J gave up 7 bases and V 4 bases, and 11 bases lay outside the gene matches. This CDR3 is 15 amino acids long. Germline V lookup: CDR1 KGHDR, CDR2 SFDVKD. The CDR3 loop is CATSDPGTGREEQYF. The CDR3 nucleotides are TGTGCCACCAGTGACCCCGGGACAGGAAGGGAGGAGCAGTACTTC.

This clonotype was counted between two and nine times. The chain has TRBV20-1 and TRBJ1-1; D is possibly TRBD1 (6 bases). This CDR3 has 15 residues. Trimming pared 7 bases from V and 3 bases from J, leaving 21 bases between. Germline CDR1 is DFQATT and CDR2 is SNEGSKA (reference sequence). The chain's CDR3 is CSVGDISPSDTEAFF. The CDR3 region has the DNA TGCAGTGTGGGGGACATATCCCCTTCGGACACTGAAGCTTTCTTT.

This clonotype was detected many times. V is TRBV20-1 and J is TRBJ1-6; D ambiguous. CDR3 length: 13 residues. Germline V gene sequence: CDR1 DFQATT, CDR2 SNEGSKA (reference sequence). V lost 0 bases to trimming and J lost 6 bases, with 6 bases between them. CDR3 sequence reads: CSARERSNSPLHF. DNA for the CDR3: TGCAGTGCTAGAGAACGGTCTAATTCACCCCTCCACTTT.